This TCR beta chain stems from a study of T cells in Graves' hyperthyroidism and ophthalmopathy. Study summary: Peripheral blood draws took place at initial diagnosis, ahead of any treatment.

Study findings and constraints: Within blood appeared most thyroid clonotypes that had expanded above 0.001.

Those patients with uncontrolled infection, other autoimmune disease, pregnancy or lactation were excluded. The authors obtained PBMCs from around 10 ml of fresh peripheral blood. From RNA transcripts, TCR beta CDR3 regions were amplified. The TCR CDR3 was amplified in a first-round RT-PCR using the HTBI primer set. TCRdb fed the multiplex PCR reads into MiXCR, producing one record per CDR3 protein. The table shows approximately 620,000 distinct CDR3 sequences, with around 15% occurring only once. This clonotype came up many times. Its antigen is undetermined. Sequencing was performed on blood. The TCR originated in a woman aged 40-49 years with Graves' ophthalmopathy.

The CDR3 sequence: CSARGVGTGGNYGYTF. The CDR3 DNA follows: TGCAGTGCTAGGGGGGTCGGGACAGGGGGTAACTATGGCTACACCTTC. The rearrangement links TRBV20-1 to TRBJ1-2; 11 nucleotides line up with TRBD1. V was pared by 3 bases and J by 1 base, with 7 bases of the junction left unmatched. The germline V gene has CDR1 DFQATT and CDR2 SNEGSKA (reference sequence). This CDR3 has 16 amino acids.